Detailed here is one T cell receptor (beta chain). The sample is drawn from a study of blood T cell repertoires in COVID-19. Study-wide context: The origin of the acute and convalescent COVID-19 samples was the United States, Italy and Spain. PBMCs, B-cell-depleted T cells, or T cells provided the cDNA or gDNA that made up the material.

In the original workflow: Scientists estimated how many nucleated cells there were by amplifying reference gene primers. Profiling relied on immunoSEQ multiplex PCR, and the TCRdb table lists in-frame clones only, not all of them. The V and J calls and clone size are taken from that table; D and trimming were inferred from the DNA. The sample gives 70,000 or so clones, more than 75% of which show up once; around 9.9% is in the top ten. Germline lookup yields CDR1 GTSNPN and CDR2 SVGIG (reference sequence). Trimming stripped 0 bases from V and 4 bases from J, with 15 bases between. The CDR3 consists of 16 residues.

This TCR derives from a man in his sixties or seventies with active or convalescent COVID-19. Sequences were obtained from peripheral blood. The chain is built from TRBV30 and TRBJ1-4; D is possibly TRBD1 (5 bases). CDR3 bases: TGTGCCTGGAGTGTGGGCACCGCGGGGGTTAATGAAAAACTGTTTTTT. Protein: CAWSVGTAGVNEKLFF.